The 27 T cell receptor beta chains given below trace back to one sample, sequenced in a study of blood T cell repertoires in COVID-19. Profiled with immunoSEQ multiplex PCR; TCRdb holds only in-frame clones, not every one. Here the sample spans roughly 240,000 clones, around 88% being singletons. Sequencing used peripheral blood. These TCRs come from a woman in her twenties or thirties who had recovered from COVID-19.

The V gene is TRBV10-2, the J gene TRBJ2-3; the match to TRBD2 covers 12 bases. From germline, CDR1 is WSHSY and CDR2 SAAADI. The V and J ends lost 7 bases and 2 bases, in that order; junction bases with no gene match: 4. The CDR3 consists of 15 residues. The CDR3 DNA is TGCGCCAGCAAGGGGACTAGCGGGCACACAGATACGCAGTATTTT. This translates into CASKGTSGHTDTQYF.

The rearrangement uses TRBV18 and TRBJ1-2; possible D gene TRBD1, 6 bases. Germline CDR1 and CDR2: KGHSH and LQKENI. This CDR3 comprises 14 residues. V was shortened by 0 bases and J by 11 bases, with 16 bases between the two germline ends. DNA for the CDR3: TGTGCCAGCTCACCACCGAGGTTGTCACAGGGATACACCTTC. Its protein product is CASSPPRLSQGYTF.

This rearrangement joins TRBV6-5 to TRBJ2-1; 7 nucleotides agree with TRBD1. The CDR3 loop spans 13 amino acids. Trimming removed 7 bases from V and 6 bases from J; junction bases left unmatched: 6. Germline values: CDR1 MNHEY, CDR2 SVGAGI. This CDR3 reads CASMVAGGNEQFF. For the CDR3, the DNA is TGTGCCAGCATGGTGGCAGGGGGCAATGAGCAGTTCTTC.

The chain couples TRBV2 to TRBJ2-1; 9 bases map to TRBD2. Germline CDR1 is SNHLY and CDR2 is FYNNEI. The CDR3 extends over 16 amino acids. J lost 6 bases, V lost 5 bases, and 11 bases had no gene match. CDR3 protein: CASSNPLAGESNEQFF. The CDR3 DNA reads TGTGCCAGCAGTAATCCTTTAGCGGGGGAGAGCAATGAGCAGTTCTTC. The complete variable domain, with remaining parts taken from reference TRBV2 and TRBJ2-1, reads EPEVTQTPSHQVTQMGQEVILRCVPISNHLYFYWYRQILGQKVEFLVSFYNNEISEKSEIFDDQFSVERPDGSNFTLKIRSTKLEDSAMYFCASSNPLAGESNEQFFGPGTRLTVL.

The CDR3 loop is CASTDGVGEAFF. In DNA form, the CDR3 reads TGTGCCAGTACCGACGGAGTTGGGGAAGCTTTCTTT. The chain carries TRBV19 and TRBJ1-1; unclear D gene. Germline CDR1 is LNHDA and CDR2 is SQIVND (reference sequence). Trimming removed 7 bases at V and 8 bases at J, with 14 bases between. The CDR3 sequence is 12 residues long.

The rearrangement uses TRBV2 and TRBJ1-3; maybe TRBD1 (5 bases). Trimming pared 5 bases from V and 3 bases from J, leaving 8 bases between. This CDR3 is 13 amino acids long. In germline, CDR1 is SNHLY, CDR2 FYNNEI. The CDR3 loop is CASSSDSGNTIYF. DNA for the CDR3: TGTGCCAGCAGTAGTGACAGTGGAAACACCATATATTTT.

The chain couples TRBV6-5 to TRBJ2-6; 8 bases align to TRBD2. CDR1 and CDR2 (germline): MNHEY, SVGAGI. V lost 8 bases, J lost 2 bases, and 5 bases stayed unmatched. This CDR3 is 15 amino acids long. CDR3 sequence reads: CASWGAGAGANVLTF. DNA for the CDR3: TGTGCCAGCTGGGGAGCGGGGGCTGGGGCCAACGTCCTGACTTTC.

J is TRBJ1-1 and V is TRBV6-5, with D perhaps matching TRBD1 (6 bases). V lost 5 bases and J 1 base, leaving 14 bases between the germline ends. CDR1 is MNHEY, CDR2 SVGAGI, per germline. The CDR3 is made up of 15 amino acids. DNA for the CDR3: TGTGCCAGCAGTCCCCGACAGGTTTCGAACACTGAAGCTTTCTTT. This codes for CASSPRQVSNTEAFF.

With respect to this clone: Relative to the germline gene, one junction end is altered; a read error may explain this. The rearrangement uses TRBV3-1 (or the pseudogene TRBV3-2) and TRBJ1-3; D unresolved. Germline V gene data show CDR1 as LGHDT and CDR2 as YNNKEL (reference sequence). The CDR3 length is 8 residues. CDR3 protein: CPRPAIYF. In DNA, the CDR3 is TGTCCCAGACCGGCCATATATTTT.

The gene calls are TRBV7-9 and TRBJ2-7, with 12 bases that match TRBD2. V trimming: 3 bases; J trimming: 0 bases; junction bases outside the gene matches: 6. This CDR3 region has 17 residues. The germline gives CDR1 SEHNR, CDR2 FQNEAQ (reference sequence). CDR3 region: CASSFELAGGSSYEQYF. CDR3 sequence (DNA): TGTGCCAGCAGCTTTGAGCTAGCGGGGGGGAGCTCCTACGAGCAGTACTTC.

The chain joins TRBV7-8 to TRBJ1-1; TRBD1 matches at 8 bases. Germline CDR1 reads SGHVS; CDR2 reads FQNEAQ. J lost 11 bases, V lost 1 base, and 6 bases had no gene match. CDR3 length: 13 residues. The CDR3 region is CASSLGGRQGAFF. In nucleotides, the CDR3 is TGTGCCAGCAGCTTAGGAGGGAGACAGGGGGCTTTCTTT.

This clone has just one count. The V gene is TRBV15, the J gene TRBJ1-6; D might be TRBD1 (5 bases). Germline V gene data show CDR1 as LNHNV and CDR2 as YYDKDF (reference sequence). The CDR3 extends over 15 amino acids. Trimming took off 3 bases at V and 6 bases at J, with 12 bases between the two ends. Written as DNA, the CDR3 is TGTGCCACCAGCAGCCTACAGGATTCTAATTCACCCCTCCACTTT. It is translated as CATSSLQDSNSPLHF.

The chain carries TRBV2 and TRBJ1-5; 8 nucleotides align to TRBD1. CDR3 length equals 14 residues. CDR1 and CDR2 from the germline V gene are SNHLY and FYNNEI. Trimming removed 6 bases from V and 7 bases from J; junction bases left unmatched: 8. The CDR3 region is CASRAGGALQPQHF. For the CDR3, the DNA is TGTGCCAGCAGAGCAGGGGGCGCTTTGCAGCCCCAGCATTTT.

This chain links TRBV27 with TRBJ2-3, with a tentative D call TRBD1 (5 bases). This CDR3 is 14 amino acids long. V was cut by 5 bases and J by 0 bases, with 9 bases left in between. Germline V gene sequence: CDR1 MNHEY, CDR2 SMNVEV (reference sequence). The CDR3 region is CASSQGISTDTQYF. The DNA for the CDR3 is TGTGCCAGCAGTCAGGGAATAAGCACAGATACGCAGTATTTT.

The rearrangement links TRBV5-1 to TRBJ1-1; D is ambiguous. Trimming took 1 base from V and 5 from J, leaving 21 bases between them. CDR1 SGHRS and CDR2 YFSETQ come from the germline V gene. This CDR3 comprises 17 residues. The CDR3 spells CASSLSPIGGGETEAFF. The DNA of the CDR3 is TGCGCCAGCAGCTTGTCCCCAATCGGAGGAGGCGAGACTGAAGCTTTCTTT. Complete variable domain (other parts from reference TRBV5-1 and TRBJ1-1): KAGVTQTPRYLIKTRGQQVTLSCSPISGHRSVSWYQQTPGQGLQFLFEYFSETQRNKGNFPGRFSGRQFSNSRSEMNVSTLELGDSALYLCASSLSPIGGGETEAFFGQGTRLTVV.

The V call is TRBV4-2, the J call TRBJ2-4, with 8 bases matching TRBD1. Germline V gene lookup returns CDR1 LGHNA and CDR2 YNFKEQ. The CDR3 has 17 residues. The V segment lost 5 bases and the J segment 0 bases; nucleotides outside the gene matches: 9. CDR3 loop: CASSSHLDRVAKNIQYF. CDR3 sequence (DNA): TGTGCCAGCAGCTCTCACCTGGACAGGGTAGCCAAAAACATTCAGTACTTC.

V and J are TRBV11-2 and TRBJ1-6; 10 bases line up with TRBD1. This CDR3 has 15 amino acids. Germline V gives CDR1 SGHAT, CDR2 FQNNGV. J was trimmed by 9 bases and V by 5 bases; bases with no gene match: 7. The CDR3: CASSRGDRGISPLHF. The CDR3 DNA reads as TGTGCCAGCAGCCGGGGGGACAGGGGTATTTCACCCCTCCACTTT.

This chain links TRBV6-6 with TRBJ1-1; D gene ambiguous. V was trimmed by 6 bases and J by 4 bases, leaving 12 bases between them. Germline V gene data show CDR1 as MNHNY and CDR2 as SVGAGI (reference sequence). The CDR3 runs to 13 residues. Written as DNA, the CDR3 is TGTGCCAGCAGCGAGGAGTTTAGCACTGAAGCTTTCTTT. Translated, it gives CASSEEFSTEAFF.

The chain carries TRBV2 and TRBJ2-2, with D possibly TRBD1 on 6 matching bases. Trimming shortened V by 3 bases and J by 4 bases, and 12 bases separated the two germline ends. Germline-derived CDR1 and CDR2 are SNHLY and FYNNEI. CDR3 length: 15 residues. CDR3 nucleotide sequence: TGTGCCAGCAGTGAGAACAGGGCAGTCACCGGGGAGCTGTTTTTT. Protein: CASSENRAVTGELFF.

CDR3 DNA: TGTGCCAGCAGTGAAGCGCTGACTAGCGGGGGTTCTAGCACAGATACGCAGTATTTT. It yields the protein CASSEALTSGGSSTDTQYF. The chain has TRBV6-1 and TRBJ2-3; 12 bases agree with TRBD2. CDR1 MNHNS and CDR2 SASEGT come from the germline V gene. The CDR3 totals 19 residues. The ends lost 0 bases at V and 0 bases at J; junction bases unmatched: 7.

The CDR3 DNA is TGTGCCAGCAGCTTTTTGCCGGGCGGGGGCCGTTACAATGAGCAGTTCTTC. The encoded protein is CASSFLPGGGRYNEQFF. The chain joins TRBV7-9 to TRBJ2-1; TRBD2 might be the D (7 bases). V lost 3 bases and J 4 bases, leaving 19 bases between the germline ends. This CDR3 is 17 amino acids long. The germline CDR1 and CDR2 sequences are SEHNR and FQNEAQ (reference sequence).

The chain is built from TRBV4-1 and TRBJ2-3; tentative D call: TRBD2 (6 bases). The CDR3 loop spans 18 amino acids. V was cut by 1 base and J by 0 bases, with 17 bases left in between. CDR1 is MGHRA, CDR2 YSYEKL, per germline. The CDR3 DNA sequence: TGCGCCAGCAGCCAAGGGCGAGGACTACGACAGAGCACAGATACGCAGTATTTT. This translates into CASSQGRGLRQSTDTQYF.

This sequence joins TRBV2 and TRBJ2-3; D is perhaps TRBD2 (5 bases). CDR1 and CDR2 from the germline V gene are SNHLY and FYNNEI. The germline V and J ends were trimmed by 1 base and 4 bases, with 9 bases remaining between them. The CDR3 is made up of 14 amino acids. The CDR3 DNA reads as TGTGCCAGCAGTGAAGAAGGACTCTCAGATACGCAGTATTTT. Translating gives CASSEEGLSDTQYF.

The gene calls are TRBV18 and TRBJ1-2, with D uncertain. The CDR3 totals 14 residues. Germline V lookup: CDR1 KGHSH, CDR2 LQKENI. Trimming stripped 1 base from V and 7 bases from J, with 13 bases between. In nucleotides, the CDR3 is TGTGCCAGCTCACCACTTGGGGAGGCAGGTGGCTACACCTTC. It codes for CASSPLGEAGGYTF.

This CDR3 is CASSPGGSHDPPQHF. The CDR3 DNA is TGTGCCAGCAGCCCGGGTGGGAGTCATGATCCGCCCCAGCATTTT. The genes are TRBV25-1 and TRBJ1-5; the D is unclear. V dropped 6 bases and J dropped 9 bases, with 21 bases sitting between them. The CDR3 covers 15 residues. Germline V gives CDR1 MGHDK, CDR2 SYGVNS.

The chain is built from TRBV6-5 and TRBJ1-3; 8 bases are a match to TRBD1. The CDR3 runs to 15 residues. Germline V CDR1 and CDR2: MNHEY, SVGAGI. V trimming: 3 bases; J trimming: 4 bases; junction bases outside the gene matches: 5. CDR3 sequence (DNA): TGTGCCAGCAGTTATCGGACAGGGCAAGGAAACACCATATATTTT. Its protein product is CASSYRTGQGNTIYF.

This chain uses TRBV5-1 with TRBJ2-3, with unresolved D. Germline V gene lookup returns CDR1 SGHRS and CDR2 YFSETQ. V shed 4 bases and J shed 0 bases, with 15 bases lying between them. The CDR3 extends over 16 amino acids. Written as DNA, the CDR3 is TGCGCCAGCAGCCAACCACCGACATCTAGCACAGATACGCAGTATTTT. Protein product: CASSQPPTSSTDTQYF.